This T cell receptor beta chain comes out of a study of blood T cell repertoires in COVID-19. Study overall: The study drew acute and convalescent COVID-19 samples from the United States, Italy and Spain. The analysed material was cDNA or gDNA that came from T cells, B-cell-depleted T cells, or PBMCs.

Trimming took off 1 base at V and 7 bases at J, with 12 bases between the two ends. The germline CDR1 and CDR2 sequences are SGHRS and YFSETQ. This CDR3 is built from 14 residues. Libraries were prepared by immunoSEQ multiplex PCR; TCRdb keeps only in-frame clonotypes and omits some of them. The sample lists over 120,000 clones, around 83% seen once, with approximately 8.4% in the top ten. Cohorts were assigned according to the clinical history that participants reported. This clonotype originated in a man between 50 and 59 years old who had recovered from COVID-19. Sequencing was done on a sample of PBMCs or T cells enriched from blood (not recorded which). The gene calls are TRBV5-1 and TRBJ2-4, with D possibly TRBD1 on 6 matching bases. The CDR3 coding sequence is TGCGCCAGCAGCTTGACTTTTGGACAGAACATTCAGTACTTC. Translation: CASSLTFGQNIQYF.